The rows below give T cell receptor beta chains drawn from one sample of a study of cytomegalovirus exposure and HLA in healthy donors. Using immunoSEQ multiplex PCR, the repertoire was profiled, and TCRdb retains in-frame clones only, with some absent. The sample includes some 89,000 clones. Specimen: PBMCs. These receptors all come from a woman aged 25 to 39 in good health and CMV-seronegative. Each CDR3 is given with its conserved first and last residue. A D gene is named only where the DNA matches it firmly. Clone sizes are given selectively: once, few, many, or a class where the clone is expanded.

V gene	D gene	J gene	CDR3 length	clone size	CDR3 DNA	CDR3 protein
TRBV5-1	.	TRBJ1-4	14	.	TGCGCCAGCAGCTTGCAGGGGCCTAATGAAAAACTGTTTTTT	CASSLQGPNEKLFF
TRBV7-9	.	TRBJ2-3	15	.	TGTGCCAGCAGCTTTTCCGACAGCTCCACAGATACGCAGTATTTT	CASSFSDSSTDTQYF
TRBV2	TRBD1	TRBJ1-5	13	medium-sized	TGTGCCAGTCGCAACAGGGGCCATCAGCCCCAGCATTTT	CASRNRGHQPQHF
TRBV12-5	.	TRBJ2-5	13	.	TGTGCTAGTGCAATTGGGGCGGAAGAGACCCAGTACTTC	CASAIGAEETQYF
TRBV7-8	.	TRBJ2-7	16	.	TGTGCCAGCAGCTTAAATCCCAGGCGAAGCTCCTACGAGCAGTACTTC	CASSLNPRRSSYEQYF
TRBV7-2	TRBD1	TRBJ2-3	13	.	TGTGCCAGCAGCGCGGGACAGGTTTATACGCAGTATTTT	CASSAGQVYTQYF
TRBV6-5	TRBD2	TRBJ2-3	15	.	TGTGCCAGCAGGGCGGGGGTGGTCCGGCCAGATACGCAGTATTTT	CASRAGVVRPDTQYF
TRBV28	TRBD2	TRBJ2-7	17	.	TGTGCCAGCAGTTACGGACTAGCGGGAGCTCTTTCCTACGAGCAGTACTTC	CASSYGLAGALSYEQYF
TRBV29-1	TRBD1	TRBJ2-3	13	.	TGCAGCGGGGTAACAGGGGGCGCGGATACGCAGTATTTT	CSGVTGGADTQYF
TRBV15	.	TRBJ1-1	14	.	TGTGCCACCAGCAGACGGCCAGGGAAGGCTGAAGCTTTCTTT	CATSRRPGKAEAFF
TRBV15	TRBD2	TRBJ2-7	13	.	TGTGCCACCAGCTTTAGCGGGATAGCCGAGCAGTACTTC	CATSFSGIAEQYF
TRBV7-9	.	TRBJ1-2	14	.	TGTGCCAGCAGCTTAGCCGTGGGGGGCTATGGCTACACCTTC	CASSLAVGGYGYTF
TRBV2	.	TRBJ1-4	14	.	TGTGCCAGCATCTACAGTACAACTAATGAAAAACTGTTTTTT	CASIYSTTNEKLFF
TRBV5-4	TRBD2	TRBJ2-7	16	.	TGTGCCAGCAGCTTTTCGCTAGCGGGGCTCTCCTACGAGCAGTACTTC	CASSFSLAGLSYEQYF
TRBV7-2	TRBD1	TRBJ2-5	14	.	TGTGCCAGCAGCCTAAGAACAGGGGGGGAGACCCAGTACTTC	CASSLRTGGETQYF
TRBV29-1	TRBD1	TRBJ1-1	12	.	TGCAGCGTCCACAGGGGGGACACTGAAGCTTTCTTT	CSVHRGDTEAFF
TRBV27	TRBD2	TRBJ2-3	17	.	TGTGCCAGCAGTTTATGGGTTAGCGGGAGAGCCACAGATACGCAGTATTTT	CASSLWVSGRATDTQYF
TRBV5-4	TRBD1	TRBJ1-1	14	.	TGTGCCAGCAGCGGAACAGGGGGGGGCACTGAAGCTTTCTTT	CASSGTGGGTEAFF